The clone carrying this TCR beta chain was counted only a few times. Its specificity is unknown. Germline CDR1 reads PRHDT; CDR2 reads FYEKMQ (reference sequence). The V gene lost 5 bases and the J gene lost 5 bases, with 16 bases spanning the gap. The CDR3 has 15 residues. The sample is drawn from a study of PD-1 blockade in classical Hodgkin lymphoma. Study-level findings and limits: CD4+ TCR diversity climbed significantly by C4D1, unlike CD8+ TCR diversity. Newly diagnosed patients were said to have less baseline TCR diversity than healthy donors did. Although disease activity or prior therapy may be involved, causes of the repertoire differences remain undefined.

Time point here: cycle 4 day 1 (C4D1), after about 6 weeks of nivolumab. Relapse after autologous stem cell transplantation occurred in every patient, and brentuximab vedotin exposure varied. Data came from immunoSEQ multiplex PCR; TCRdb stores just in-frame clones and leaves some out. The sample has approximately 21,000 clones, around 70% seen once. Sequences were derived from peripheral blood mononuclear cells (PBMCs), sampled before the fourth cycle of nivolumab. This clonotype was sampled from a human donor with classical Hodgkin lymphoma. This chain uses TRBV13 with TRBJ2-1; tentatively, D is TRBD1 (6 bases). Here the CDR3 reads CASSPREGGNNEQFF. DNA of the CDR3: TGTGCCAGCAGCCCCCGCGAAGGGGGAAACAATGAGCAGTTCTTC.